This passage covers 18 T cell receptor beta chains from one sample sequenced in a study of T-cell memory formation after mild COVID-19. TCRdb processed the 5' RACE reads anew with MiXCR; each CDR3 protein has one entry. The data hold roughly 280,000 distinct CDR3 sequences, with around 15% observed a single time. The sample comprised PBMCs or a T cell subset sorted from them (not recorded which). All receptors come from a man younger than 35 who had mild COVID-19 (a few samples of this study predate the infection). Cell type and time point are not known.

This rearrangement joins TRBV5-1 to TRBJ2-2, with 9 bases lining up with TRBD2. With 4 bases clipped from V and 0 bases from J, the junction kept 19 bases outside the gene matches. Germline V gene sequence: CDR1 SGHRS, CDR2 YFSETQ. CDR3 length: 21 amino acids. The CDR3 is CASSALWSGGPLNANTGELFF. In nucleotides, the CDR3 is TGCGCCAGCAGCGCTTTGTGGAGCGGGGGGCCATTAAACGCGAACACCGGGGAGCTGTTTTTT.

V and J are TRBV9 and TRBJ1-1; TRBD1 aligns across 8 bases. Looked up from germline, CDR1 is SGDLS and CDR2 is YYNGEE. CDR3 length: 14 residues. The V segment lost 0 bases and the J segment 5 bases; nucleotides outside the gene matches: 3. CDR3 sequence: CASSVAGGGTEAFF. In DNA, the CDR3 is TGTGCCAGCAGCGTAGCAGGGGGCGGGACTGAAGCTTTCTTT.

This clonotype was seen more than once but under ten times. The chain couples TRBV10-3 to TRBJ2-7, with TRBD1 matching over 8 bases. Germline V gene data show CDR1 as ENHRY and CDR2 as SYGVKD. The CDR3 spans 16 residues. The V segment lost 4 bases and the J segment 2 bases; nucleotides outside the gene matches: 10. Here the CDR3 reads CAISGPLDRVPYEQYF. The CDR3 DNA reads TGTGCCATCAGTGGCCCGCTGGACAGGGTCCCCTACGAGCAGTACTTC.

This clonotype occurred a few times. The chain is built from TRBV27 and TRBJ2-3; 8 bases align to TRBD2. J was trimmed by 4 bases and V by 3 bases; bases with no gene match: 9. The germline CDR1 and CDR2 sequences are MNHEY and SMNVEV (reference sequence). The CDR3 loop spans 16 amino acids. CDR3 amino acids: CASSFLAGGPADTQYF. The CDR3 nucleotides are TGTGCCAGCAGTTTCCTAGCGGGCGGGCCAGCAGATACGCAGTATTTT.

The V and J genes are TRBV6-5 and TRBJ2-1; 13 nucleotides align to TRBD2. The CDR3 spans 16 residues. In germline, CDR1 is MNHEY, CDR2 SVGAGI. V was pared by 6 bases and J by 5 bases, with 7 bases of the junction left unmatched. The CDR3 coding sequence is TGTGCCAGCAGCCGACTAGCGGGGGGCCTCCACAATGAGCAGTTCTTC. Protein product: CASSRLAGGLHNEQFF.

The CDR3 DNA is TGCGCCAGCAGCCCCCTTACGACTTACACCGGGGAGCTGTTTTTT. It encodes CASSPLTTYTGELFF. This chain joins TRBV5-1 and TRBJ2-2; D is unresolved. The CDR3 consists of 15 residues. Germline CDR1 SGHRS, CDR2 YFSETQ. V shed 4 bases and J shed 3 bases, with 13 bases lying between them.

The chain joins TRBV12-3 or TRBV12-4 to TRBJ1-2; TRBD1 matches 8 bases. J lost 8 bases, V lost 6 bases, and 8 bases had no gene match. The CDR3 is 13 amino acids. CDR3 DNA sequence: TGTGCCAGCAGCTCCGGGACAGGAGTAGGCTACACCTTC. Amino acid sequence: CASSSGTGVGYTF.

This clonotype was seen a handful of times. The chain employs TRBV27 and TRBJ1-4; D remains ambiguous. V was cut by 2 bases and J by 3 bases, with 19 bases left in between. CDR1 MNHEY and CDR2 SMNVEV come from the germline V gene (reference sequence). The CDR3 consists of 18 residues. The DNA for the CDR3 is TGTGCCAGCAGTTTAACCCAAGTTGGTTTGAGGGCTAATGAAAAACTGTTTTTT. Protein product: CASSLTQVGLRANEKLFF.

DNA of the CDR3: TGTGCCAGCAGGGAGGGATTGGGGGAAGAGACCCAGTACTTC. Residues: CASREGLGEETQYF. The chain recombines TRBV2 with TRBJ2-5, with D tentatively TRBD2 (6 bases). CDR1 is SNHLY and CDR2 is FYNNEI in the germline V gene. The CDR3 runs to 14 residues. With 6 bases removed from V and 3 bases from J, the gap between germline ends came to 14 bases. Together with reference TRBV2 and TRBJ2-5, the CDR3 gives the full variable domain: EPEVTQTPSHQVTQMGQEVILRCVPISNHLYFYWYRQILGQKVEFLVSFYNNEISEKSEIFDDQFSVERPDGSNFTLKIRSTKLEDSAMYFCASREGLGEETQYFGPGTRLLVL.

This clonotype was detected a few times. CDR3 amino acids: CSAKDRADQPQHF. For the CDR3, the DNA is TGCAGTGCTAAGGACAGGGCCGATCAGCCCCAGCATTTT. The genes are TRBV20-1 and TRBJ1-5; 8 bases are shared with TRBD1. The germline V gene encodes CDR1 DFQATT and CDR2 SNEGSKA (reference sequence). The CDR3 covers 13 residues. Trimming at V came to 4 bases and at J to 5 bases, leaving 4 bases not matched to a gene.

This clonotype was counted between two and nine times. V usage is TRBV21-1 and J usage is TRBJ2-7. TRBV21-1 has pseudogene status. The CDR3 is 15 amino acids. CDR3 amino acids: CASSNPDPKAYEQYV. The CDR3 bases are TGTGCCAGCAGCAATCCGGACCCCAAGGCTTACGAGCAGTACGTC.

This clonotype appeared a few times. This rearrangement joins TRBV12-3 or TRBV12-4 to TRBJ1-2; maybe TRBD1 (6 bases). V dropped 6 bases and J dropped 8 bases, with 22 bases sitting between them. The CDR3 covers 15 residues. CDR3 nucleotides: TGTGCCAGCAGACGAGGACGTGGGGGGCTCCGAGGCTACACCTTC. This sequence encodes CASRRGRGGLRGYTF.

There are a few counts of this clonotype. This rearrangement joins TRBV6-6 to TRBJ1-1, with TRBD1 identical over 11 bases. Trimming cost V 6 bases and J 5 bases; bases outside gene matches: 5. The CDR3 spans 14 residues. Per germline, CDR1 MNHNY and CDR2 SVGAGI (reference sequence). The CDR3 protein is CASSPGQGVTEAFF. The CDR3 DNA sequence: TGTGCCAGCAGCCCGGGACAGGGGGTGACTGAAGCTTTCTTT.

The rearrangement uses TRBV7-2 and TRBJ2-5, with a tentative D call TRBD1 (6 bases). CDR1 is SGHTA and CDR2 is FQGNSA in the germline V gene. The CDR3 length is 15 residues. The V gene lost 7 bases and the J gene lost 4 bases, with 19 bases spanning the gap. This CDR3 is CASTPQGRTGETQYF. CDR3 coding DNA: TGTGCCAGCACCCCACAGGGCAGAACGGGAGAGACCCAGTACTTC.

This clonotype has only a few counts. The chain uses TRBV28 and TRBJ2-7, with TRBD1 matching over 9 bases. CDR1 is MDHEN and CDR2 is SYDVKM in the germline V gene. Germline trimming cut 8 bases from V and 3 bases from J; bases unmatched to any gene: 2. This CDR3 has 12 residues. CDR3 sequence: CASGQGSYEQYV. DNA for the CDR3: TGTGCCAGCGGACAGGGGAGCTACGAGCAGTACGTC.

J is TRBJ2-5 and V is TRBV9; D possibly matches TRBD1 or TRBD2 (6 bases each). Trimming left V 6 bases short and J 2 bases short, with 17 bases between. The germline V gene encodes CDR1 SGDLS and CDR2 YYNGEE. This CDR3 spans 15 amino acids. Written as DNA, the CDR3 is TGTGCCAGCACCAGAGAGGGGGGTAGGCAAGAGACCCAGTACTTC. Translated, it gives CASTREGGRQETQYF.

V usage is TRBV4-1 and J usage is TRBJ2-3; maybe TRBD2 (5 bases). The germline gives CDR1 MGHRA, CDR2 YSYEKL. The V end was cut by 1 base, the J end by 9 bases, with 23 bases between. CDR3 length: 17 residues. CDR3 nucleotides: TGCGCCAGCAGCCAAGCCGATCCGGAGGCTAGCATCAGCACGCAGTATTTT. Its translation: CASSQADPEASISTQYF.

This clonotype was detected a few times. The chain has TRBV9 and TRBJ2-7; 7 positions agree with TRBD1. Germline CDR1 reads SGDLS; CDR2 reads YYNGEE. With V trimmed by 0 bases and J by 1 base, 13 bases remained unmatched. This CDR3 contains 18 residues. In DNA form, the CDR3 reads TGTGCCAGCAGCGTAGTCGAGGGGCACGGCAGGGGGTCCTACGAGCAGTACGTC. Its translation: CASSVVEGHGRGSYEQYV.